One and the same sample provided the 3 T cell receptor beta chains below, sequenced in a study of cytotoxic CD8 clonotypes in ibrutinib-treated CLL. The table came from immunoSEQ multiplex PCR; TCRdb's copy has only in-frame clones and leaves some out. Of about 85,000 clones in the sample, roughly 83% were seen once. Here the sequenced sample was PBMCs, taken after 12 months of ibrutinib treatment. These receptors were obtained from a human donor with chronic lymphocytic leukemia.

This clone was detected once. V usage is TRBV7-9 and J usage is TRBJ1-2; 9 nucleotides align to TRBD1. After removal of 5 bases from V and 10 bases from J, the junction contained 2 bases not matched to a gene. Germline V gives CDR1 SEHNR, CDR2 FQNEAQ (reference sequence). The CDR3 is 11 residues long. CDR3 in DNA: TGTGCCAGCAGCCGGACAGGGGACTACACCTTC. Translating it yields CASSRTGDYTF.

This chain connects TRBV9 to TRBJ2-2, with D tentatively TRBD2 (5 bases). The CDR3 covers 13 residues. The germline CDR1 and CDR2 sequences are SGDLS and YYNGEE. The V end lost 5 bases, the J end lost 5 bases, and 10 bases lay between the germline ends. The DNA of the CDR3 is TGTGCCAGCAGATTCGGGGTAACCGGGGAGCTGTTTTTT. Its translation: CASRFGVTGELFF.

The chain is built from TRBV29-1 and TRBJ2-5; D is ambiguous. Germline V gene lookup returns CDR1 SQVTM and CDR2 ANQGSEA. This CDR3 is 12 amino acids long. V lost 4 bases to trimming and J lost 5 bases, with 11 bases between them. The CDR3 is CSVGGLVETQYF. In DNA form, the CDR3 reads TGCAGCGTTGGTGGGCTGGTGGAGACCCAGTACTTC.